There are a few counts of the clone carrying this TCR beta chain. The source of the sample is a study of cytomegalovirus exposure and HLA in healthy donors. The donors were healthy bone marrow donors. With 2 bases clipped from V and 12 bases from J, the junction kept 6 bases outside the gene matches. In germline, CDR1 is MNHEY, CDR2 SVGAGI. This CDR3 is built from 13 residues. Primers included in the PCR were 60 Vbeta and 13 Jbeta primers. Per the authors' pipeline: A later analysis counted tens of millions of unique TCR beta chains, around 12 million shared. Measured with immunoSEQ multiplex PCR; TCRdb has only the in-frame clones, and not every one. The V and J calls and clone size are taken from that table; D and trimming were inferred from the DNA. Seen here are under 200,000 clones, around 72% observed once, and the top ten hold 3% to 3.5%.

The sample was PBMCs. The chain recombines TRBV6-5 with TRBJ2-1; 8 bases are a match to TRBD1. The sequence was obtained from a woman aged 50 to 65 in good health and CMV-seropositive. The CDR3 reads CASSYDQGARQFF. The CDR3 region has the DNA TGTGCCAGCAGTTACGATCAGGGGGCTAGGCAGTTCTTC.